These 29 T cell receptor beta chains came from one sample sequenced in a study of blood T cell repertoires in COVID-19 (dated by TCRdb to 2018 to 2021). Receptors were amplified or captured by the immunoSEQ multiplex PCR assay. TCRdb limited this immuneACCESS table to in-frame rearrangements with V and J called. A share of clones is missing; checked studies link under half to unresolved V genes, and the rest is unexplained. This sample holds about 130,000 clones; 65% to 90% were observed only once. Under 7% of the sample is held by the ten biggest clonotypes. The source material was peripheral blood. The receptors here all came from an elderly man with active or convalescent COVID-19.

This chain joins TRBV24-1 and TRBJ1-1; 8 bases map to TRBD1. The CDR3 totals 17 residues. Germline V lookup: CDR1 KGHDR, CDR2 SFDVKD. The V segment lost 8 bases and the J segment 0 bases; nucleotides outside the gene matches: 13. This CDR3 is CATNAKAEQGVNTEAFF. In DNA form, the CDR3 reads TGTGCCACCAATGCGAAGGCGGAACAGGGGGTGAACACTGAAGCTTTCTTT.

This chain connects TRBV19 to TRBJ2-1; D may be TRBD2 (6 bases). Trimming removed 5 bases at V and 7 bases at J, with 21 bases between. The CDR3 covers 16 residues. The germline V gene encodes CDR1 LNHDA and CDR2 SQIVND (reference sequence). Here the CDR3 DNA reads TGTGCCAGTAGTTTCCTTCCGACCTCCGGGAGAAATGAGCAGTTCTTC. Translation: CASSFLPTSGRNEQFF.

This clone was observed a single time. The V gene is TRBV7-9, the J gene TRBJ2-3, with 8 positions matching TRBD1. Germline-derived CDR1 and CDR2 are SEHNR and FQNEAQ (reference sequence). Trimming removed 6 bases from V and 5 bases from J; junction bases left unmatched: 7. This CDR3 contains 14 residues. The CDR3 bases are TGTGCCAGCAGTCTATCAGGGGGCGGAGATACGCAGTATTTT. This encodes CASSLSGGGDTQYF.

This clone was counted only a few times. The chain uses TRBV11-3 and TRBJ1-1; D is unresolved. Trimming shortened V by 1 base and J by 8 bases, and 11 bases separated the two germline ends. The CDR3 has 13 amino acids. Germline loops: CDR1 SGHNT, CDR2 YENEEA. CDR3 in DNA: TGTGCCAGCAGCTTAGTAAGTGGGAGGGAAGCTTTCTTT. Amino acids: CASSLVSGREAFF.

The chain is built from TRBV18 and TRBJ1-1, with TRBD1 as a possible D gene (6 bases). The CDR3 is 15 amino acids. Between the trimmed V and J ends, which lost 3 bases and 1 base, there was a span of 12 bases. CDR1 is KGHSH, CDR2 LQKENI, per germline. The CDR3 DNA reads as TGTGCCAGCTCACCGGGGATGGGACAGAACACTGAAGCTTTCTTT. Its translation: CASSPGMGQNTEAFF.

The chain has TRBV4-1 and TRBJ1-1; D is uncertain. Germline V lookup: CDR1 MGHRA, CDR2 YSYEKL. V lost 4 bases to trimming and J lost 8 bases, with 17 bases between them. The CDR3 loop spans 14 amino acids. CDR3 sequence reads: CASSRRGRNGEAFF. Written as DNA, the CDR3 is TGCGCCAGCAGCCGTCGGGGTCGGAACGGAGAAGCTTTCTTT.

The chain joins TRBV12-5 to TRBJ2-3; TRBD2 agrees at 13 bases. The CDR3 extends over 17 amino acids. The V gene's germline CDR1 is LGHNT and CDR2 FRNRAP. The J segment lost 8 bases and the V segment lost 6 bases, leaving 14 bases of the junction unmatched. For the CDR3, the DNA is TGTGCTAGTGGCCCCACCGCCACTAGCGGGAGGGCCTTTACGCAGTATTTT. It codes for CASGPTATSGRAFTQYF.

The J gene is TRBJ1-2, the V gene TRBV28, with D possibly being TRBD1 (6 bases). The CDR3 is 14 amino acids. The V end was cut by 6 bases, the J end by 3 bases, with 14 bases between. The germline V gene has CDR1 MDHEN and CDR2 SYDVKM. The CDR3 DNA sequence: TGTGCCAGCAGCAAGGGGAGGGGGGACTATGGCTACACCTTC. Translating it yields CASSKGRGDYGYTF.

This clone turned up a few times. V is TRBV7-9 and J is TRBJ1-1; unclear D gene. The CDR3 runs 13 residues. CDR1 is SEHNR and CDR2 is FQNEAQ in the germline V gene (reference sequence). V dropped 5 bases and J dropped 0 bases, with 7 bases sitting between them. This CDR3 reads CASSQEMNTEAFF. The CDR3 coding sequence is TGTGCCAGCAGCCAAGAGATGAACACTGAAGCTTTCTTT. Full variable domain (rest looked up from reference TRBV7-9 and TRBJ1-1): DTGVSQNPRHKITKRGQNVTFRCDPISEHNRLYWYRQTLGQGPEFLTYFQNEAQLEKSRLLSDRFSAERPKGSFSTLEIQRTEQGDSAMYLCASSQEMNTEAFFGQGTRLTVV.

This rearrangement joins TRBV5-1 to TRBJ2-2; TRBD2 is a possible D gene (5 bases). This CDR3 has 14 residues. Trimming took off 7 bases at V and 0 bases at J, with 10 bases between the two ends. Germline CDR1 reads SGHRS; CDR2 reads YFSETQ. The CDR3 bases are TGCGCCAGCGGAGGACCGGCGAACACCGGGGAGCTGTTTTTT. Translated: CASGGPANTGELFF. Combining the CDR3 with reference TRBV5-1 and TRBJ2-2 gives the whole variable domain KAGVTQTPRYLIKTRGQQVTLSCSPISGHRSVSWYQQTPGQGLQFLFEYFSETQRNKGNFPGRFSGRQFSNSRSEMNVSTLELGDSALYLCASGGPANTGELFFGEGSRLTVL.

This clone was detected once. V usage is TRBV29-1 and J usage is TRBJ1-1, with 10 bases that match TRBD1. The CDR3 spans 13 residues. Trimming cost V 6 bases and J 2 bases; bases outside gene matches: 3. Germline CDR1 reads SQVTM; CDR2 reads ANQGSEA. The CDR3 DNA reads as TGCAGCGTAAGGACAGGGGGAAACACTGAAGCTTTCTTT. As protein: CSVRTGGNTEAFF.

The chain employs TRBV27 and TRBJ2-7; 7 nucleotides agree with TRBD1. With 5 bases clipped from V and 2 bases from J, the junction kept 0 bases outside the gene matches. This CDR3 is built from 12 residues. Per germline, CDR1 MNHEY and CDR2 SMNVEV (reference sequence). In DNA, the CDR3 is TGTGCCAGCAGTGGGACAGCCTACGAGCAGTACTTC. Translated: CASSGTAYEQYF.

The chain employs TRBV7-3 and TRBJ2-1; 9 bases line up with TRBD2. From germline, CDR1 is SGHTA and CDR2 FQGTGA. V shed 3 bases and J 0 bases; nucleotides not matched to a gene: 9. The CDR3 sequence is 18 residues long. CDR3 in amino acids: CASSLQGTSSSSYNEQFF. CDR3 coding DNA: TGTGCCAGCAGCTTGCAGGGGACTAGCTCGAGCTCCTACAATGAGCAGTTCTTC.

The rearrangement joins TRBV5-4 to TRBJ2-7; D might be TRBD2 (6 bases). V was clipped by 0 bases and J by 6 bases, with 19 bases between them. CDR3 length equals 16 residues. Germline values: CDR1 SGHNT, CDR2 YYREEE (reference sequence). CDR3 nucleotide sequence: TGTGCCAGCAGCTTGGTCGGGGCAGGGAGGTTTGGCGAGCAGTACTTC. Translated: CASSLVGAGRFGEQYF. Full variable domain (outside the CDR3, taken from reference TRBV5-4 and TRBJ2-7): ETGVTQSPTHLIKTRGQQVTLRCSSQSGHNTVSWYQQALGQGPQFIFQYYREEENGRGNFPPRFSGLQFPNYSSELNVNALELDDSALYLCASSLVGAGRFGEQYFGPGTRLTVT.

The rearrangement joins TRBV19 to TRBJ1-5, with 7 positions matching TRBD1. J lost 6 bases, V lost 1 base, and 6 bases had no gene match. Germline V gene sequence: CDR1 LNHDA, CDR2 SQIVND (reference sequence). The CDR3 has 15 residues. CDR3 sequence: CASSIAQQGFQPQHF. The CDR3 DNA follows: TGTGCCAGTAGTATAGCGCAACAGGGGTTTCAGCCCCAGCATTTT.

The chain employs TRBV18 and TRBJ1-5; no definite D call. V was pared by 0 bases and J by 0 bases, with 9 bases between. The CDR3 covers 16 residues. In germline, CDR1 is KGHSH, CDR2 LQKENI. CDR3 sequence: CASSPPGGGSNQPQHF. In DNA form, the CDR3 reads TGTGCCAGCTCACCACCCGGCGGCGGTAGCAATCAGCCCCAGCATTTT.

The chain links TRBV27 to TRBJ2-1; D might be TRBD1 (6 bases). Germline V CDR1 and CDR2: MNHEY, SMNVEV (reference sequence). V was pared by 6 bases and J by 8 bases, with 17 bases between. This CDR3 has 14 residues. This chain's CDR3 is CASSRRGTTDEQFF. The CDR3 nucleotides read TGTGCCAGCAGCCGTAGGGGGACAACGGATGAGCAGTTCTTC.

The chain combines TRBV7-2 with TRBJ1-4; D gene uncertain. The CDR3 covers 12 residues. The germline V gene encodes CDR1 SGHTA and CDR2 FQGNSA. V was shortened by 7 bases and J by 4 bases, with 7 bases between the two germline ends. The CDR3 nucleotides are TGTGCCAGCACCGGGGATAATGAAAAACTGTTTTTT. As protein: CASTGDNEKLFF.

This clone was seen more than once but under ten times. Other DNA sequences in this sample translate to the same CDR3. The chain joins TRBV7-3 to TRBJ2-3; TRBD2 aligns across 16 bases. This CDR3 region has 19 residues. Germline-derived CDR1 and CDR2 are SGHTA and FQGTGA. V shed 2 bases and J 1 base; nucleotides not matched to a gene: 6. The CDR3: CASSLLGLAGGMGTDTQYF. In nucleotides, the CDR3 is TGTGCCAGCAGCTTATTGGGACTAGCGGGGGGGATGGGCACAGATACGCAGTATTTT.

The CDR3 reads CASSQDFGTGGDQPQHF. In nucleotides, the CDR3 is TGTGCCAGCAGCCAAGATTTTGGGACAGGGGGCGATCAGCCCCAGCATTTT. This chain links TRBV3-1 (or the pseudogene TRBV3-2) with TRBJ1-5; 12 nucleotides align to TRBD1. The CDR3 is 17 residues long. Trimming cost V 0 bases and J 5 bases; bases outside gene matches: 5. Germline assignment: CDR1 LGHDT and CDR2 YNNKEL (reference sequence).

The rearrangement joins TRBV6-5 to TRBJ2-2; tentative D call: TRBD1 (6 bases). This CDR3 contains 14 residues. Per the germline V gene, CDR1 is MNHEY and CDR2 is SVGAGI. The germline V and J ends were trimmed by 6 bases and 3 bases, with 11 bases remaining between them. As DNA, the CDR3 is TGTGCCAGCAGGCTATACAGGGACACCGGGGAGCTGTTTTTT. It translates to CASRLYRDTGELFF.

The chain combines TRBV29-1 with TRBJ2-1; 7 nucleotides align to TRBD1. The CDR3 is made up of 13 amino acids. Losses at the gene ends were 5 bases for V and 5 bases for J; bases not matched to a gene: 6. Per germline, CDR1 SQVTM and CDR2 ANQGSEA. The CDR3 DNA reads as TGCAGCGTTAGGACAGGCCCGAACAATGAGCAGTTCTTC. It codes for CSVRTGPNNEQFF.

The rearrangement joins TRBV19 to TRBJ2-7; D remains ambiguous. V was pared by 4 bases and J by 3 bases, with 4 bases between. CDR1 and CDR2 from the germline V gene are LNHDA and SQIVND (reference sequence). This CDR3 is 11 amino acids long. The CDR3 protein is CASSSYYEQYF. The CDR3 nucleotides are TGTGCCAGTAGTAGTTACTACGAGCAGTACTTC.

This clone has only a few counts. CDR3 in amino acids: CATRLAPSYEQYF. The CDR3, as DNA: TGTGCCACCCGACTAGCGCCGTCCTACGAGCAGTACTTC. The chain carries TRBV28 and TRBJ2-7; TRBD2 aligns across 8 bases. CDR1 is MDHEN and CDR2 is SYDVKM in the germline V gene. V lost 10 bases to trimming and J lost 1 base; unmatched junction nucleotides: 6. This CDR3 region has 13 residues. The variable domain in full, with the rest retrieved from reference TRBV28 and TRBJ2-7, is DVKVTQSSRYLVKRTGEKVFLECVQDMDHENMFWYRQDPGLGLRLIYFSYDVKMKEKGDIPEGYSVSREKKERFSLILESASTNQTSMYLCATRLAPSYEQYFGPGTRLTVT.

The chain couples TRBV5-1 to TRBJ2-5, with 7 bases identical to TRBD1. Germline V CDR1 and CDR2: SGHRS, YFSETQ. This CDR3 contains 14 residues. V lost 2 bases and J lost 1; bases outside the gene matches: 2. Here the CDR3 reads CASSFGTVQETQYF. As DNA, the CDR3 is TGCGCCAGCAGCTTTGGGACAGTCCAAGAGACCCAGTACTTC. Looking up the rest from reference TRBV5-1 and TRBJ2-5 gives the full variable domain: KAGVTQTPRYLIKTRGQQVTLSCSPISGHRSVSWYQQTPGQGLQFLFEYFSETQRNKGNFPGRFSGRQFSNSRSEMNVSTLELGDSALYLCASSFGTVQETQYFGPGTRLLVL.

The chain combines TRBV7-2 with TRBJ1-5; TRBD1 is a possible D gene (5 bases). In germline, CDR1 is SGHTA, CDR2 FQGNSA. This CDR3 has 16 amino acids. V lost 1 base and J 6 bases, leaving 16 bases between the germline ends. CDR3 in amino acids: CASSLERLGGVQPQHF. The DNA for the CDR3 is TGTGCCAGCAGCTTAGAAAGGCTCGGAGGGGTTCAGCCCCAGCATTTT.

The chain is built from TRBV4-1 and TRBJ1-1; D possibly corresponds to TRBD1 (6 bases). Trimming removed 2 bases from V and 0 bases from J, with 10 bases in between. Germline assignment: CDR1 MGHRA and CDR2 YSYEKL. This CDR3 contains 15 residues. The CDR3 region has the DNA TGCGCCAGCAGCCAACCCGGACAGCTGAACACTGAAGCTTTCTTT. Its translation: CASSQPGQLNTEAFF.

The chain uses TRBV3-1 (or the pseudogene TRBV3-2) and TRBJ2-5; no firm D call. Trimming stripped 0 bases from V and 5 bases from J, with 10 bases between. Germline-derived CDR1 and CDR2 are LGHDT and YNNKEL (reference sequence). CDR3 size: 14 residues. DNA of the CDR3: TGTGCCAGCAGCCAAGACCTAGGTTCCGAGACCCAGTACTTC. Amino acid sequence: CASSQDLGSETQYF.

Points on this clone: One end of the junction is discordant with germline, which a read error may explain. V and J are TRBV20-1 and TRBJ1-1; 7 nucleotides match TRBD1. This CDR3 region has 10 residues. CDR1 and CDR2 (germline): DFQATT, SNEGSKA (reference sequence). CDR3 nucleotide sequence: TGCAGTGCTTACCGGGACAGCACTCTTTTT. Translating it yields CSAYRDSTLF.